This TCR beta chain was retrieved from a study of T cells in Graves' hyperthyroidism and ophthalmopathy. The sample holds a few counts of this clonotype. Graves' hyperthyroidism is called stable when ophthalmopathy does not progress within 18 months. Amplified TCR beta CDR3 regions came from RNA transcripts. Primed by the HTBI set, a first-round RT-PCR was run on the TCR CDR3. TCRdb re-called the multiplex PCR reads with MiXCR, one entry per CDR3 protein. The sample has fewer than 600,000 distinct CDR3 sequences, about an eighth seen once. From germline, CDR1 is MNHNS and CDR2 SASEGT. Unmatched junction bases numbered 10, after V lost 3 bases and J lost 7 bases. This CDR3 contains 15 residues.

The chain carries TRBV6-1 and TRBJ1-2, with 8 bases aligning to TRBD1. Source material: blood. The source is a woman younger than 35 with Graves' hyperthyroidism. The CDR3 loop reads CASSDIAGQASGYTF. CDR3 bases: TGTGCCAGCAGTGATATAGCGGGACAGGCAAGTGGCTACACCTTC.